The 17 T cell receptor beta chains below come from one sample, sequenced in a study of blood T cell repertoires in COVID-19. Clones were read by immunoSEQ multiplex PCR, and TCRdb kept only the in-frame ones, dropping some. The sample consists of almost 200,000 clones, around 79% of them appearing once. The material sequenced was peripheral blood. The receptors here all came from a woman aged 40 to 50 with COVID-19, enrolled during active disease.

The rearrangement uses TRBV12-3 or TRBV12-4 and TRBJ2-2; no reliable D call. Trimming shortened V by 1 base and J by 7 bases, and 7 bases separated the two germline ends. CDR3 length equals 13 residues. The CDR3 here is CASSLGIHGELFF. CDR3 sequence (DNA): TGTGCCAGCAGTTTAGGAATACACGGGGAGCTGTTTTTT.

The rearrangement joins TRBV18 to TRBJ1-2; D might be TRBD1 (6 bases). The CDR3 contains 16 residues. Per the germline V gene, CDR1 is KGHSH and CDR2 is LQKENI. Trimming took off 3 bases at V and 2 bases at J, with 16 bases between the two ends. CDR3 nucleotides: TGTGCCAGCTCACCTACGATAGACAGGCCCAACTATGGCTACACCTTC. It specifies CASSPTIDRPNYGYTF. Full variable domain (remainder filled in from reference TRBV18 and TRBJ1-2): NAGVMQNPRHLVRRRGQEARLRCSPMKGHSHVYWYRQLPEEGLKFMVYLQKENIIDESGMPKERFSAEFPKEGPSILRIQQVVRGDSAAYFCASSPTIDRPNYGYTFGSGTRLTVV.

The gene calls are TRBV21-1 and TRBJ1-3. TRBV21-1 is flagged as a pseudogene. The CDR3 has 15 residues. CDR3: CAGGLSDHSGNTIYF. The CDR3 DNA sequence: TGTGCCGGGGGGTTATCTGACCACTCTGGAAACACCATATATTTT.

The CDR3: CSASEDRGRGYTF. In DNA form, the CDR3 reads TGCAGTGCTAGTGAGGACAGGGGCCGTGGCTACACCTTC. The J gene is TRBJ1-2, the V gene TRBV20-1, with TRBD1 matching 9 bases. V shed 3 bases, J shed 7 bases, and the junction held 6 bases outside the gene matches. In germline, CDR1 is DFQATT, CDR2 SNEGSKA (reference sequence). The CDR3 runs 13 residues.

This chain's CDR3 is CASSDGGPYGYTF. The CDR3 nucleotides read TGTGCCAGCAGCGACGGGGGGCCCTATGGCTACACCTTC. V and J are TRBV5-6 and TRBJ1-2; D possibly corresponds to TRBD1 (6 bases). Germline CDR1 is SGHDT and CDR2 is YYEEEE. V gave up 4 bases and J gave up 4 bases, with 11 bases separating them. The CDR3 spans 13 residues.

The chain uses TRBV3-1 (or the pseudogene TRBV3-2) and TRBJ1-1; no clear D. The V end was cut by 4 bases, the J end by 8 bases, with 17 bases between. The CDR3 sequence is 14 residues long. CDR1 is LGHDT, CDR2 YNNKEL, per germline (reference sequence). CDR3 sequence: CASSPPSGSLEAFF. DNA of the CDR3: TGTGCCAGCAGCCCCCCGTCGGGATCATTAGAAGCTTTCTTT.

The chain combines TRBV5-1 with TRBJ2-4, with TRBD1 identical over 10 bases. The CDR3 sequence is 16 residues long. Trimming at V came to 3 bases and at J to 5 bases, leaving 8 bases not matched to a gene. The V gene's germline CDR1 is SGHRS and CDR2 YFSETQ. The CDR3 sequence: CASSSNTGTGENIQYF. The CDR3 nucleotides are TGCGCCAGCAGCTCCAACACCGGGACAGGGGAAAACATTCAGTACTTC.

This chain uses TRBV5-4 with TRBJ2-5; 7 bases map to TRBD1. The trim removed 2 bases at V and 2 bases at J, leaving 3 bases unmatched. This CDR3 spans 14 amino acids. Per the germline V gene, CDR1 is SGHNT and CDR2 is YYREEE (reference sequence). CDR3 coding DNA: TGTGCCAGCAGCTTACCGGGACAGCAAGAGACCCAGTACTTC. Translated, it gives CASSLPGQQETQYF.

About this clone: Other nucleotide sequences from this sample produce the same CDR3. The chain is built from TRBV10-3 and TRBJ2-7; possible D gene TRBD2, 6 bases. Germline V lookup: CDR1 ENHRY, CDR2 SYGVKD. V shed 2 bases and J shed 1 base, with 6 bases lying between them. This CDR3 region has 13 residues. CDR3 DNA: TGTGCCATCAGTGAGGGGAGGTCCTACGAGCAGTACTTC. This translates into CAISEGRSYEQYF.

This clone was picked up many times. The chain links TRBV7-3 to TRBJ1-1; D gene unclear. This CDR3 is built from 15 residues. Looked up from germline, CDR1 is SGHTA and CDR2 is FQGTGA. Trimming stripped 1 base from V and 3 bases from J, with 12 bases between. CDR3 sequence reads: CASSLIGRGDTEAFF. The CDR3 DNA follows: TGTGCCAGCAGCTTAATCGGAAGAGGCGACACTGAAGCTTTCTTT.

Worth noting for this clone: A read error may produce the germline difference seen at one junction end. The chain carries TRBV5-1 and TRBJ1-1; 9 nucleotides align to TRBD1. Germline V gives CDR1 SGHRS, CDR2 YFSETQ. The CDR3 has 14 amino acids. Here the CDR3 DNA reads TGCGCCACCCTCCCCGGGACAGGGAACGCTGAAGCTTTCTTT. Protein product: CATLPGTGNAEAFF. Full variable domain (remainder filled in from reference TRBV5-1 and TRBJ1-1): KAGVTQTPRYLIKTRGQQVTLSCSPISGHRSVSWYQQTPGQGLQFLFEYFSETQRNKGNFPGRFSGRQFSNSRSEMNVSTLELGDSALYLCATLPGTGNAEAFFGQGTRLTVV.

This rearrangement joins TRBV4-1 to TRBJ2-3, with D possibly TRBD2 on 7 matching bases. The V end lost 0 bases, the J end lost 2 bases, and 9 bases lay between the germline ends. The CDR3 is 15 residues long. Germline lookup yields CDR1 MGHRA and CDR2 YSYEKL. The CDR3 spells CASSQEGGVTDTQYF. In DNA form, the CDR3 reads TGCGCCAGCAGCCAAGAAGGGGGGGTCACAGATACGCAGTATTTT.

The chain has TRBV10-3 and TRBJ2-1, with a possible D match to TRBD2 (6 bases). Germline V gene lookup returns CDR1 ENHRY and CDR2 SYGVKD. This CDR3 region has 16 residues. V shed 5 bases and J shed 2 bases, with 16 bases lying between them. CDR3 sequence: CAISTLGTGAYNEQFF. The DNA of the CDR3 is TGTGCCATCAGTACCCTTGGGACTGGGGCCTACAATGAGCAGTTCTTC.

J is TRBJ1-1 and V is TRBV13, with D perhaps TRBD1 (5 bases). The V end was cut by 2 bases, the J end by 4 bases, with 20 bases between. CDR1 and CDR2 from the germline V gene are PRHDT and FYEKMQ (reference sequence). The CDR3 is 17 residues long. The CDR3 nucleotides read TGTGCCAGCAGCTTATGTAGGGCGCCCAGGGTATGCACTGAAGCTTTCTTT. Translating it yields CASSLCRAPRVCTEAFF. Full variable domain (remainder filled in from reference TRBV13 and TRBJ1-1): AAGVIQSPRHLIKEKRETATLKCYPIPRHDTVYWYQQGPGQDPQFLISFYEKMQSDKGSIPDRFSAQQFSDYHSELNMSSLELGDSALYFCASSLCRAPRVCTEAFFGQGTRLTVV.

V and J are TRBV19 and TRBJ1-5; a weak D match, TRBD1 (5 bases). Germline CDR1 reads LNHDA; CDR2 reads SQIVND (reference sequence). This CDR3 is built from 16 residues. V dropped 3 bases and J dropped 3 bases, with 15 bases sitting between them. The CDR3 loop reads CASSIGSQGYNQPQHF. The DNA of the CDR3 is TGTGCCAGTAGTATCGGGTCCCAGGGATACAATCAGCCCCAGCATTTT.

The J gene is TRBJ1-2, the V gene TRBV18; 8 bases agree with TRBD1. This CDR3 has 16 residues. Looked up from germline, CDR1 is KGHSH and CDR2 is LQKENI. With V trimmed by 2 bases and J by 0 bases, 5 bases remained unmatched. The CDR3, as DNA: TGTGCCAGCTCACCAGACAGGGGATATACTAACTATGGCTACACCTTC. The encoded protein is CASSPDRGYTNYGYTF.

This chain joins TRBV6-5 and TRBJ1-2; 7 bases are shared with TRBD1. The CDR3 totals 13 residues. Trimming at V came to 6 bases and at J to 4 bases, leaving 5 bases not matched to a gene. Germline V lookup: CDR1 MNHEY, CDR2 SVGAGI. CDR3 in DNA: TGTGCCAGCAGATCAGGGGGACTCTATGGCTACACCTTC. Translation: CASRSGGLYGYTF.